Included here is one TCR beta chain sequence, with context. The antigen is unknown. The record originates from a study of shared clonotypes between healthy human individuals. Study background: Each donor's CD8 memory used one plate, CD8 naive two, each CD4 subset three. Study-level results: Rarefaction showed that sequencing of sorted subsets was incomplete (despite large depth).

Naive-designated CD8 cells lacked CD45RO, were positively enriched for CCR7, and omitted terminally differentiated effector memory CD45RA+ cells. Germline assignment: CDR1 SGHTA and CDR2 FQGNSA. Trimming removed 5 bases from V and 2 bases from J, with 18 bases in between. This CDR3 comprises 16 residues. Libraries were prepared by immunoSEQ multiplex PCR; TCRdb keeps only in-frame clonotypes and omits some of them. The top ten clones hold around 1.7% of a sample with about 2.1 million clones, 85% to 95% of them seen once. This chain links TRBV7-2 with TRBJ1-2, with D perhaps matching TRBD1 (5 bases). Sequenced input: naive CD8+ T cells from PBMCs. The receptor's source is a man younger than 30 in good health. Some clones in this sample may be carry-over from other donors' samples. The CDR3 loop is CASSPARGEINYGYTF. The DNA for the CDR3 is TGTGCCAGCAGCCCCGCCCGGGGGGAGATCAACTATGGCTACACCTTC. Full variable domain (missing parts from reference TRBV7-2 and TRBJ1-2): GAGVSQSPSNKVTEKGKDVELRCDPISGHTALYWYRQSLGQGLEFLIYFQGNSAPDKSGLPSDRFSAERTGGSVSTLTIQRTQQEDSAVYLCASSPARGEINYGYTFGSGTRLTVV.